This TCR beta chain originates from a study of shared clonotypes between healthy human individuals. About the study: Two women and three men aged 18 to 49 served as donors.

Remarks on this clone: The antigen remains unidentified.

Study conclusions and caveats: The small donor group covered limited genetic and exposure diversity.

Sequencing used immunoSEQ multiplex PCR; TCRdb keeps in-frame clones, though not all of them. Among fewer than 600,000 clones listed, about four fifths were seen once. Sequenced: PBMCs. The TCR originated in a woman aged 40 to 50 in good health. Some clones in this sample may be carry-over from other donors' samples.

The CDR3 protein is CASSAGTEEKLFF. The CDR3 nucleotides are TGTGCCAGCAGCGCCGGGACGGAAGAAAAACTGTTTTTT. The V gene is TRBV5-6, the J gene TRBJ1-4, with TRBD1 as a possible D gene (5 bases). This CDR3 is 13 amino acids long. V lost 4 bases to trimming and J lost 8 bases, with 12 bases between them. CDR1 is SGHDT, CDR2 YYEEEE, per germline. The variable domain in full, completed from reference TRBV5-6 and TRBJ1-4, reads DAGVTQSPTHLIKTRGQQVTLRCSPKSGHDTVSWYQQALGQGPQFIFQYYEEEERQRGNFPDRFSGHQFPNYSSELNVNALLLGDSALYLCASSAGTEEKLFFGSGTQLSVL.